A selection of T cell receptor beta chains follows, all from one sample in a study of T cells in Graves' hyperthyroidism and ophthalmopathy. TCRdb called the multiplex PCR reads again in MiXCR, with one record for every CDR3 protein. The repertoire holds roughly 630,000 distinct CDR3 sequences, with approximately 14% as singletons. The material sequenced was blood. The receptors come from a woman in her twenties or thirties with Graves' hyperthyroidism. Both conserved end residues are part of each CDR3. Each record gives: V gene, J gene, D gene, clone size, CDR3 protein, CDR3 DNA. D genes are given only for firm matches. Size tells how often a clone was seen (once, few, many) or the class of an expanded clone, and some rows leave it out.

v_gene: TRBV19; j_gene: TRBJ2-4; d_gene: TRBD1; abundance: -; CDR3aa: CASSTSGQSLPDIQYF; CDR3nt: TGTGCCAGTAGTACCTCGGGACAGAGCCTGCCGGACATTCAGTACTTC
v_gene: TRBV19; j_gene: TRBJ2-5; d_gene: -; abundance: -; CDR3aa: CASSMGGPQETQYF; CDR3nt: TGTGCCAGTAGTATGGGTGGTCCTCAAGAGACCCAGTACTTC
v_gene: TRBV5-1; j_gene: TRBJ2-3; d_gene: TRBD1; abundance: many; CDR3aa: CASSSGQGATDTQYF; CDR3nt: TGCGCCAGCAGCTCAGGACAGGGCGCCACAGATACGCAGTATTTT
v_gene: TRBV3-1; j_gene: TRBJ2-4; d_gene: -; abundance: many; CDR3aa: CASSQHGGAKNIQYF; CDR3nt: TGTGCCAGCAGCCAACACGGAGGGGCCAAAAACATTCAGTACTTC
v_gene: TRBV5-5; j_gene: TRBJ2-1; d_gene: -; abundance: -; CDR3aa: CASSLPGAYNERFF; CDR3nt: TGTGCCAGCAGCTTGCCGGGAGCTTACAATGAGCGGTTCTTC
v_gene: TRBV5-1; j_gene: TRBJ1-2; d_gene: -; abundance: -; CDR3aa: CASSLGSVGYGYTF; CDR3nt: TGCGCCAGCAGCTTGGGCAGCGTTGGGTATGGCTACACCTTC
v_gene: TRBV5-4; j_gene: TRBJ2-3; d_gene: -; abundance: few; CDR3aa: CASSLVSRTDTQYF; CDR3nt: TGTGCCAGCAGCTTGGTCAGCCGCACAGATACGCAGTATTTT
v_gene: TRBV18; j_gene: TRBJ2-7; d_gene: -; abundance: many; CDR3aa: CASSPPGHEQYF; CDR3nt: TGTGCCAGCTCACCACCGGGCCACGAGCAGTACTTC
v_gene: TRBV12-3/TRBV12-4; j_gene: TRBJ2-1; d_gene: TRBD2; abundance: -; CDR3aa: CASSQTAGANNEQFF; CDR3nt: TGTGCCAGCAGCCAAACAGCGGGAGCAAACAATGAGCAGTTCTTC
v_gene: TRBV3-1; j_gene: TRBJ2-5; d_gene: TRBD1; abundance: many; CDR3aa: CASSYGTGTGTQYF; CDR3nt: TGTGCCAGCAGCTACGGGACAGGCACCGGGACCCAGTACTTC
v_gene: TRBV5-8; j_gene: TRBJ2-1; d_gene: TRBD2; abundance: -; CDR3aa: CASSPNLGGRDFNEQFF; CDR3nt: TGTGCTAGCAGTCCAAATTTAGGCGGGAGAGATTTCAATGAGCAGTTCTTC
v_gene: TRBV15; j_gene: TRBJ2-7; d_gene: -; abundance: -; CDR3aa: CATSSRAGGYEQYF; CDR3nt: TGTGCCACCAGCAGCCGGGCGGGTGGTTACGAGCAGTACTTC
v_gene: TRBV7-9; j_gene: TRBJ1-1; d_gene: -; abundance: many; CDR3aa: CASSLVFDTEAFF; CDR3nt: TGTGCCAGCAGCTTAGTTTTCGACACTGAAGCTTTCTTT
v_gene: TRBV4-2; j_gene: TRBJ2-2; d_gene: TRBD2; abundance: -; CDR3aa: CASSPLGTSGRDTGELFF; CDR3nt: TGTGCCAGCAGCCCCCTGGGGACTAGCGGGAGGGACACCGGGGAGCTGTTTTTT